These 16 T cell receptor beta chains were all obtained from the same sample, sequenced in a study of blood T cell repertoires in COVID-19. Sequenced by immunoSEQ multiplex PCR; TCRdb stores in-frame clones only, minus some. This repertoire shows roughly 290,000 clones, around 87% found once; its top ten account for roughly 7.1%. Sequenced input: peripheral blood. These receptors came from a woman aged 50 to 60 who had recovered from COVID-19.

This chain joins TRBV5-1 and TRBJ1-6; D ambiguous. The germline CDR1 and CDR2 sequences are SGHRS and YFSETQ. CDR3 size: 15 residues. The germline V and J ends were trimmed by 0 bases and 8 bases, with 12 bases remaining between them. This chain's CDR3 is CASSLEGRADSPLHF. DNA for the CDR3: TGCGCCAGCAGCTTGGAAGGGAGAGCGGATTCACCCCTCCACTTT.

This clone has more than one count but fewer than ten. At the DNA level, this CDR3 is encoded by other sequences in the same sample as well. The CDR3, as DNA: TGTGCCAGCAGCCTCGGACAGAGCTCCTACGAGCAGTACTTC. As protein: CASSLGQSSYEQYF. The J gene is TRBJ2-7, the V gene TRBV7-9; D is perhaps TRBD1 (6 bases). Germline CDR1 SEHNR, CDR2 FQNEAQ (reference sequence). The germline V and J ends were trimmed by 5 bases and 0 bases, with 11 bases remaining between them. This CDR3 comprises 14 residues.

J is TRBJ1-2 and V is TRBV30; a possible D gene is TRBD1 (5 bases). Between the trimmed V and J ends, which lost 1 base and 6 bases, there was a span of 15 bases. The CDR3 has 14 residues. Germline CDR1 GTSNPN, CDR2 SVGIG (reference sequence). The CDR3 is CAWSALPGENGYTF. The CDR3 nucleotides are TGTGCCTGGAGTGCCCTACCGGGGGAAAATGGCTACACCTTC.

This clone was seen once. V usage is TRBV4-3 and J usage is TRBJ1-1, with 9 bases identical to TRBD1. Germline-derived CDR1 and CDR2 are LGHNA and YSLEER. This CDR3 has 15 residues. With 1 base clipped from V and 4 bases from J, the junction kept 4 bases outside the gene matches. CDR3: CASSQGGTGTTEAFF. CDR3 coding DNA: TGCGCCAGCAGCCAAGGGGGGACAGGGACCACTGAAGCTTTCTTT.

This clone was recorded only once. V usage is TRBV18 and J usage is TRBJ1-2; weak D call: TRBD1 (5 bases). Germline CDR1 reads KGHSH; CDR2 reads LQKENI. Trimming left V 3 bases short and J 5 bases short, with 19 bases between. CDR3 length: 16 residues. This CDR3 reads CASSPRTTVSLYGYTF. CDR3 nucleotide sequence: TGTGCCAGCTCACCCCGAACGACAGTATCTCTTTATGGCTACACCTTC.

The chain combines TRBV19 with TRBJ1-6; D is unclear. V was cut by 9 bases and J by 13 bases, with 16 bases left in between. The V gene's germline CDR1 is LNHDA and CDR2 SQIVND (reference sequence). This CDR3 is built from 12 residues. CDR3: CASHTAPFPLHF. The CDR3 DNA is TGTGCCAGCCACACCGCCCCGTTCCCCCTCCACTTT.

The chain uses TRBV10-3 and TRBJ2-3; the match to TRBD1 covers 9 bases. V shed 6 bases and J 2 bases; nucleotides not matched to a gene: 15. This CDR3 is 18 amino acids long. Germline CDR1 is ENHRY and CDR2 is SYGVKD. This chain's CDR3 is CAISDQALGQGYTDTQYF. The CDR3 nucleotides read TGTGCCATCAGCGACCAGGCACTAGGACAGGGGTACACAGATACGCAGTATTTT.

CDR3 in amino acids: CASSQGTGGLFGYTF. As DNA, the CDR3 is TGTGCCAGCAGCCAAGGCACAGGGGGCTTATTTGGCTACACCTTC. V gene TRBV3-1 (or the pseudogene TRBV3-2) combines with J gene TRBJ1-2, with 9 bases identical to TRBD1. The CDR3 extends over 15 amino acids. The ends lost 1 base at V and 7 bases at J; junction bases unmatched: 7. Germline-derived CDR1 and CDR2 are LGHDT and YNNKEL (reference sequence).

V gene TRBV4-1 combines with J gene TRBJ2-1, with 8 bases identical to TRBD1. The CDR3 runs 15 residues. Trimming removed 6 bases from V and 10 bases from J; junction bases left unmatched: 14. Germline loops: CDR1 MGHRA, CDR2 YSYEKL. CDR3 nucleotide sequence: TGCGCCAGCAGGCCGACCGGGCAGGGGGCTCGCGAGCAGTTCTTC. The encoded protein is CASRPTGQGAREQFF.

This clone is a singleton in its sample. The V and J genes are TRBV4-1 and TRBJ2-7; D may be TRBD1 (6 bases). Trimming took off 4 bases at V and 5 bases at J, with 15 bases between the two ends. Germline CDR1 MGHRA, CDR2 YSYEKL. The CDR3 extends over 14 amino acids. CDR3 protein: CASSPELGGDEQYF. DNA of the CDR3: TGCGCCAGCAGCCCCGAACTAGGGGGAGACGAGCAGTACTTC.

This clone was counted a single time. This chain connects TRBV6-2 or TRBV6-3 to TRBJ1-5; D gene uncertain. Trimming took 4 bases from V and 6 from J, leaving 7 bases between them. The CDR3 consists of 12 residues. Germline-derived CDR1 and CDR2 are MNHEY and SVGEGT. The CDR3 bases are TGTGCCAGCAGTTCCGGTAGTCAGCCCCAGCATTTT. It encodes CASSSGSQPQHF.

This clone occurred a few times. The chain joins TRBV15 to TRBJ1-2, with TRBD1 matching over 8 bases. Germline trimming cut 5 bases from V and 8 bases from J; bases unmatched to any gene: 7. Germline V gene data show CDR1 as LNHNV and CDR2 as YYDKDF (reference sequence). The CDR3 extends over 13 amino acids. The CDR3, as DNA: TGTGCCACCAGCTCCCGGACAGGGCAGGGCTACACCTTC. Translated, it gives CATSSRTGQGYTF.

V and J are TRBV14 and TRBJ1-2, with TRBD1 as a possible D gene (6 bases). This CDR3 contains 14 residues. The ends were cut back, 6 bases at V and 8 bases at J, with 19 bases in the middle. Germline CDR1 reads SGHDN; CDR2 reads FVKESK. The CDR3 region has the DNA TGTGCCAGCAGTTCGGGCTGGGGGCACGTCGGCTACACCTTC. Its protein product is CASSSGWGHVGYTF.

The V and J genes are TRBV27 and TRBJ2-1; D gene unclear. The CDR3 runs to 11 residues. Looked up from germline, CDR1 is MNHEY and CDR2 is SMNVEV (reference sequence). V lost 6 bases, J lost 8 bases, and 8 bases lay in between. As DNA, the CDR3 is TGTGCCAGCAGGAGACGGGATGAGCAGTTCTTC. This sequence encodes CASRRRDEQFF.

V usage is TRBV29-1 and J usage is TRBJ1-1, with D perhaps TRBD1 (6 bases). Per germline, CDR1 SQVTM and CDR2 ANQGSEA. V lost 2 bases and J lost 5, with 12 bases in between. The CDR3 consists of 13 residues. CDR3 protein: CSVELGARTEAFF. The DNA for the CDR3 is TGCAGCGTTGAATTGGGGGCGAGGACTGAAGCTTTCTTT.

This CDR3 is CASSPGQGGNYGYTF. CDR3 nucleotides: TGTGCCAGCAGCCCCGGACAGGGGGGGAACTATGGCTACACCTTC. V and J are TRBV7-7 and TRBJ1-2; 10 positions match TRBD1. J lost 2 bases, V lost 5 bases, and 5 bases had no gene match. Looked up from germline, CDR1 is SSHAT and CDR2 is FNYEAQ (reference sequence). CDR3 length equals 15 residues.